This T cell receptor (beta chain) appears in the sequencing data of a study of cytomegalovirus exposure and HLA in healthy donors. Study observations and caveats: V- and J-gene trimming in TCR beta was tied to a missense DCLRE1C variant by an analysis performed later. According to an earlier analysis, most TCR beta V segments yielded productive rearrangements about 87% or about 30% of the time. Likely technical artifact: a cluster of highly shared sequence variants.

The PCR ran on 60 Vbeta and 13 Jbeta primers. Assay used: immunoSEQ multiplex PCR; TCRdb lists only in-frame clones, some missing. The repertoire holds around 230,000 clones, with more than 75% as singletons. In regard to this clone: Its target is unknown.

The clonotype comes from a man between 35 and 55 years old in good health and CMV-seropositive. Input material: PBMCs.

CDR3 amino acids: CASSLRRSLPYNEQFF. CDR3 bases: TGTGCCAGCAGCTTACGGAGATCGCTCCCCTACAATGAGCAGTTCTTC. The V gene is TRBV7-8, the J gene TRBJ2-1, with D unclear. Trimming removed 2 bases at V and 2 bases at J, with 13 bases between. This CDR3 is 16 amino acids long. The germline CDR1 and CDR2 sequences are SGHVS and FQNEAQ.